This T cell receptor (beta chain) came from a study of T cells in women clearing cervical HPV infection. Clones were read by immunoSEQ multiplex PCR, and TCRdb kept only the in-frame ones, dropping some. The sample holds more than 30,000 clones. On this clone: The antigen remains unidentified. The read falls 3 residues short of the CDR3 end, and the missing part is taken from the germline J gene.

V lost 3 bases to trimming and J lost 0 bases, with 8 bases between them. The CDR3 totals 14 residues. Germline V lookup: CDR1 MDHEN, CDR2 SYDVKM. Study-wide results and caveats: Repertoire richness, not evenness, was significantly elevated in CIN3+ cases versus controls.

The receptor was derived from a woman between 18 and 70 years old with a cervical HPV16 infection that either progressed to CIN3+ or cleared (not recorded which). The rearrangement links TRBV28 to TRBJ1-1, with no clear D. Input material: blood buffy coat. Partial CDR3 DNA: TGTGCCAGCAGTTTTGATAGCCTGAACACTGAA. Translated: CASSFDSLNTE. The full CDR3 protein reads CASSFDSLNTEAFF.